This T cell receptor (beta chain) was captured by sequencing in a study of read filtering for tumor transcriptome and immune sequencing. Study-wide background: About 8 patients were R-ISS I, some 16 were R-ISS II, 7 were R-ISS III. Overall study results and limits: IR-seq and RNA-seq agreed better without single-read clonotypes.

This library used roughly 400 ng RNA and molecular barcoded adaptors spanning alpha/delta and beta/gamma chains. MiXCR, run by TCRdb on the reads, gives a single entry per CDR3 protein. The data contain about 90,000 distinct CDR3 sequences, 10% to 15% of them seen just once; the ten biggest clones take up approximately 15%. This CDR3 is built from 17 residues. CDR1 is SGHVS, CDR2 FQNEAQ, per germline. J lost 4 bases, V lost 2 bases, and 7 bases had no gene match. This clonotype has ten or more counts. Its matching antigen is unknown. Sample: a population of CD138-negative cells sorted from bone marrow. This chain uses TRBV7-8 with TRBJ2-3; TRBD2 matches at 12 bases. This receptor was obtained from a donor at least 40 years old with multiple myeloma. The CDR3: CASSLLGTSGSADTQYF. In DNA form, the CDR3 reads TGTGCCAGCAGCTTATTGGGGACTAGCGGGTCAGCAGATACGCAGTATTTT. The full variable domain, with the rest looked up from reference TRBV7-8 and TRBJ2-3, is GAGVSQSPRYKVAKRGQDVALRCDPISGHVSLFWYQQALGQGPEFLTYFQNEAQLDKSGLPSDRFFAERPEGSVSTLKIQRTQQEDSAVYLCASSLLGTSGSADTQYFGPGTRLTVL.